The clone carrying this T cell receptor (beta chain) showed up just a few times. Its target is not known. In TCRdb, the RACE reads were re-called with MiXCR into one record per CDR3 protein. The data contain roughly 97,000 distinct CDR3 sequences, roughly 27% of them singletons. The data are from a study of human T cells and chemical hapten exposure. Across the whole study: Alopecia areata, totalis or universalis was found in mostly female patients. Study findings and constraints: Alopecia was present in the donors, so their immune response may differ from healthy people's.

Time point in this sample: patch test 3, about 24 weeks after DPC sensitization. This sample's treatment: therapeutic diphenylcyclopropenone sensitization with weekly scalp DPC. Suited to DPC and affected by alopecia, the donors ranged from 18 to 70 years old. V was pared by 10 bases and J by 1 base, with 22 bases between. CDR1 ENHRY and CDR2 SYGVKD come from the germline V gene. The CDR3 is made up of 16 amino acids. The chain employs TRBV10-3 and TRBJ1-1, with D maybe TRBD1 (5 bases). This specimen consisted of whole blood, obtained in connection with sensitization to the hapten diphenylcyclopropenone (DPC). This TCR was recovered from a man aged 35 to 55 with alopecia areata. Some clones in this sample may be carry-over from other donors' samples. The CDR3 sequence is CATDHGMGGPNTEAFF. The CDR3 DNA follows: TGTGCCACCGATCACGGCATGGGGGGACCGAACACTGAAGCTTTCTTT.